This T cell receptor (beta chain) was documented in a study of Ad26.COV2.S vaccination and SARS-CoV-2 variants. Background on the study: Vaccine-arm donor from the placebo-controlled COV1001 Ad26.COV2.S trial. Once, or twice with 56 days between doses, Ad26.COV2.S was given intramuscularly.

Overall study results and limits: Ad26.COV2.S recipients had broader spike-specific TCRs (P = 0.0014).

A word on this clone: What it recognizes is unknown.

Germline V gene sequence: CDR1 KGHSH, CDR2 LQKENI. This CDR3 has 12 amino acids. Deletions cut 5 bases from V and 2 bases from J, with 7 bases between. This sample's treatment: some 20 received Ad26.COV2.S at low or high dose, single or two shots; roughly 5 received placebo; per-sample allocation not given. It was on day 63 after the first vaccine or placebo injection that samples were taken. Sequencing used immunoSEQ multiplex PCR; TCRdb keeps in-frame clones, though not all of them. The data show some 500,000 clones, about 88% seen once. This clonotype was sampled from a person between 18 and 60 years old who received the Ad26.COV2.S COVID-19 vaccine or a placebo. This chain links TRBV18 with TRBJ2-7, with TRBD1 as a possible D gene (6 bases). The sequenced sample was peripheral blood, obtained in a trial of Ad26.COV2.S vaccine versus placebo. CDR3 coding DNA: TGTGCCAGCTCAGAGGGGGCCTACGAGCAGTACGTC. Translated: CASSEGAYEQYV.